The T cell receptor (beta chain) described here comes from a study of blood T cells in healthy people across ages. Whole-study context: For every two T cells, template switching captured about one barcoded beta molecule.

A second PCR of 7 to 11 cycles used a sample-barcoded 5' primer and a J-beta primer mix. TCRdb fed the 5' RACE reads into MiXCR, producing one record per CDR3 protein. This table holds some 1.4 million distinct CDR3 sequences, 42% found once. Study-wide points: The fall in TCR beta diversity per million T cells was roughly linear with age.

Per sample, extraction of total RNA gave at least 6 micrograms in every case. Germline V gene data show CDR1 as DFQATT and CDR2 as SNEGSKA (reference sequence). V lost 2 bases and J lost 2; bases outside the gene matches: 15. The CDR3 length is 18 residues. To note about this clonotype: Its antigen is unidentified.

The sequence derives from a woman aged 18 to 35 in good health. The chain links TRBV20-1 to TRBJ2-1; 7 bases line up with TRBD2. The sequencing input was blood. The chain's CDR3 is CSARSYLAGEMPYNEQFF. Written as DNA, the CDR3 is TGCAGTGCTAGATCCTATCTCGCGGGAGAAATGCCCTACAATGAGCAGTTCTTC.